One sample yielded the 17 T cell receptor beta chains listed below, sequenced in a study of blood T cell repertoires in COVID-19. Sequenced by immunoSEQ multiplex PCR; TCRdb stores in-frame clones only, minus some. Found here are approximately 140,000 clones, roughly 90% of them singletons; the top ten hold over 9.5%. The sequencing sample was made of peripheral blood. The receptors stem from a man aged 45-65 years with active or convalescent COVID-19.

This chain uses TRBV9 with TRBJ1-1; D gene ambiguous. Trimming removed 8 bases at V and 4 bases at J, with 18 bases between. Looked up from germline, CDR1 is SGDLS and CDR2 is YYNGEE. This CDR3 is built from 14 residues. CDR3 DNA sequence: TGTGCCAGTGGGCCCCGCTACCCGGCCACTGAAGCTTTCTTT. Translating it yields CASGPRYPATEAFF.

This chain connects TRBV7-8 to TRBJ2-7; TRBD1 agrees at 10 bases. Per germline, CDR1 SGHVS and CDR2 FQNEAQ. The CDR3 extends over 16 amino acids. V shed 8 bases, J shed 7 bases, and the junction held 17 bases outside the gene matches. The CDR3 nucleotides are TGTGCCAGCTCCCCCCGGGGGGGACAGGGGTCAGGAGAGCAGTACTTC. It specifies CASSPRGGQGSGEQYF.

V gene TRBV5-1 combines with J gene TRBJ2-7; 7 bases are a match to TRBD1. This CDR3 is 14 amino acids long. Germline CDR1 reads SGHRS; CDR2 reads YFSETQ. Germline trimming cut 4 bases from V and 4 bases from J; bases unmatched to any gene: 8. The CDR3 DNA reads TGCGCCAGCAGCATGACAGGGAAAAAATACGAGCAGTACTTC. Its translation: CASSMTGKKYEQYF.

This chain uses TRBV3-1 (or the pseudogene TRBV3-2) with TRBJ2-1, with D possibly matching TRBD2 (6 bases). CDR3 size: 15 residues. The germline V gene encodes CDR1 LGHDT and CDR2 YNNKEL (reference sequence). Trimming took off 4 bases at V and 8 bases at J, with 18 bases between the two ends. CDR3 bases: TGTGCCAGCAGCCCCGGGACTGGCCTGAGAGATGAGCAGTTCTTC. Its protein is CASSPGTGLRDEQFF.

This chain uses TRBV14 with TRBJ1-1; 10 bases map to TRBD1. The V gene's germline CDR1 is SGHDN and CDR2 FVKESK. The V gene end was trimmed by 0 bases and the J gene end by 3 bases; junction bases not matched to a gene: 10. The CDR3 extends over 18 amino acids. CDR3 coding DNA: TGTGCCAGCAGCCAAGAATTTTGGGACAGGGGTCTAGACACTGAAGCTTTCTTT. It codes for CASSQEFWDRGLDTEAFF.

The chain joins TRBV7-6 to TRBJ2-7; the D gene could be TRBD1 or TRBD2 (9 bases each). V dropped 5 bases and J dropped 0 bases, with 26 bases sitting between them. CDR3 length: 19 residues. The germline CDR1 and CDR2 sequences are SGHVS and FNYEAQ. For the CDR3, the DNA is TGTGCCAGCAGCAACACCGGGACAGGGCTAGCGGGATACTCCTACGAGCAGTACTTC. This gives the protein CASSNTGTGLAGYSYEQYF.

The chain is built from TRBV6-4 and TRBJ1-5; D gene unclear. The V and J ends lost 2 bases and 4 bases respectively, with 6 bases between them. The CDR3 extends over 13 amino acids. CDR1 and CDR2 (germline): MRHNA, SNTAGT. The CDR3 DNA reads as TGTGCCAGCAGTGACAGGGAGAATCAGCCCCAGCATTTT. This gives the protein CASSDRENQPQHF.

The gene calls are TRBV7-9 and TRBJ1-2, with D maybe TRBD1 (5 bases). Germline-derived CDR1 and CDR2 are SEHNR and FQNEAQ (reference sequence). V shed 3 bases and J shed 8 bases, with 25 bases lying between them. The CDR3 is 17 residues long. Here the CDR3 DNA reads TGTGCCAGCAGCTTCCAGGTTAAGGCAGGGCCTCTGGGCGGCTACACCTTC. Encoded protein: CASSFQVKAGPLGGYTF.

The chain carries TRBV5-1 and TRBJ2-5, with 7 bases fitting TRBD2. CDR3 size: 14 residues. Germline V CDR1 and CDR2: SGHRS, YFSETQ. With V trimmed by 4 bases and J by 5 bases, 8 bases remained unmatched. The CDR3 DNA sequence: TGCGCCAGCAGCGACCGGGCCGGGAGGGAGACCCAGTACTTC. It encodes CASSDRAGRETQYF.

The V and J genes are TRBV27 and TRBJ2-3; D unresolved. With 1 base removed from V and 0 bases from J, the gap between germline ends came to 8 bases. Looked up from germline, CDR1 is MNHEY and CDR2 is SMNVEV (reference sequence). This CDR3 comprises 15 residues. CDR3: CASSLFGRSTDTQYF. CDR3 DNA: TGTGCCAGCAGTTTATTTGGCCGAAGCACAGATACGCAGTATTTT.

The chain employs TRBV19 and TRBJ1-1, with D unclear. Trimming cost V 9 bases and J 6 bases, with 14 bases left between them. Per the germline V gene, CDR1 is LNHDA and CDR2 is SQIVND (reference sequence). The CDR3 is made up of 12 amino acids. The CDR3 is CASRDAVPEAFF. CDR3 coding DNA: TGTGCCAGCAGAGACGCGGTACCTGAAGCTTTCTTT.

The chain has TRBV14 and TRBJ2-1, with 8 bases matching TRBD2. V shed 4 bases, J shed 11 bases, and the junction held 13 bases outside the gene matches. This CDR3 is 15 amino acids long. Germline lookup yields CDR1 SGHDN and CDR2 FVKESK. In DNA, the CDR3 is TGTGCCAGCAGCCTACTAAGCGGGGGTTTTTTGCAGCAGTTCTTC. As protein: CASSLLSGGFLQQFF.

V is TRBV3-1 (or the pseudogene TRBV3-2) and J is TRBJ2-7; 8 bases are shared with TRBD1. V lost 3 bases, J lost 12 bases, and 7 bases stayed unmatched. Germline V gives CDR1 LGHDT, CDR2 YNNKEL (reference sequence). This CDR3 has 12 amino acids. Here the CDR3 DNA reads TGTGCCAGCAGCCACTTGGACAGGGAGTGGTACTTC. Residues: CASSHLDREWYF.

The J gene is TRBJ2-7, the V gene TRBV3-1 (or the pseudogene TRBV3-2); 7 nucleotides align to TRBD2. CDR3 size: 13 residues. In germline, CDR1 is LGHDT, CDR2 YNNKEL (reference sequence). V lost 4 bases to trimming and J lost 3 bases; unmatched junction nucleotides: 3. The CDR3: CASSRAGFYEQYF. DNA of the CDR3: TGTGCCAGCAGCCGAGCGGGGTTCTACGAGCAGTACTTC.

In DNA, the CDR3 is TGTGCCAGTAGTACCAGGTCGGATTCACCCCTCCACTTT. Translated: CASSTRSDSPLHF. V usage is TRBV19 and J usage is TRBJ1-6; D is ambiguous. Germline CDR1 and CDR2: LNHDA and SQIVND (reference sequence). The V gene lost 4 bases and the J gene lost 8 bases, with 9 bases spanning the gap. The CDR3 consists of 13 residues.

The chain has TRBV5-1 and TRBJ1-1, with 11 positions matching TRBD1. There are 16 residues in the CDR3. Germline V gene lookup returns CDR1 SGHRS and CDR2 YFSETQ. V lost 3 bases to trimming and J lost 5 bases; unmatched junction nucleotides: 9. The CDR3, as DNA: TGCGCCAGCAGCTCTGATGGACAGGGGGCGGGAACTGAAGCTTTCTTT. Translated, it gives CASSSDGQGAGTEAFF.

V gene TRBV2 combines with J gene TRBJ2-7, with D possibly being TRBD1 (6 bases). V lost 3 bases and J lost 10, with 19 bases in between. Germline V CDR1 and CDR2: SNHLY, FYNNEI. This CDR3 region has 14 residues. DNA for the CDR3: TGTGCCAGCAGTGATGCCTCTTCAGGGGACCCCCAGTACTTC. Its translation is CASSDASSGDPQYF.